One T cell receptor beta chain is described in this entry. Germline CDR1 GTSNPN, CDR2 SVGIG (reference sequence). The CDR3 sequence is 14 residues long. Trimming took 7 bases from V and 6 from J, leaving 19 bases between them. PCR employed 60 Vbeta and 13 Jbeta primers. Clones were sequenced by immunoSEQ multiplex PCR, and TCRdb holds only the in-frame ones, with some missing. The table includes 90,000 to 150,000 clones, around 70% detected once. The sample belongs to a study of cytomegalovirus exposure and HLA in healthy donors. The sequence came from a woman in her thirties or forties in good health and CMV-seronegative. The genes are TRBV30 and TRBJ2-1, with D possibly matching TRBD1 (5 bases). Sequencing was carried out using PBMCs. The CDR3 is CALDLGVATNEQFF. The CDR3, as DNA: TGTGCCTTAGACTTAGGGGTGGCGACCAATGAGCAGTTCTTC. Variable domain in full (rest from reference TRBV30 and TRBJ2-1): SQTIHQWPATLVQPVGSPLSLECTVEGTSNPNLYWYRQAAGRGLQLLFYSVGIGQISSEVPQNLSASRPQDRQFILSSKKLLLSDSGFYLCALDLGVATNEQFFGPGTRLTVL.